This is a list of T cell receptor beta chains from one sample in a study of early T cells in non-severe SARS-CoV-2 infection. TCRdb passed the 5' RACE reads through MiXCR, listing each CDR3 protein once. The table lists tens of thousands of distinct CDR3 sequences, over 9% of them singletons. The sequences come from whole blood, collected at baseline. These receptors came from an adult who was a healthcare worker with PCR-confirmed SARS-CoV-2 infection or an uninfected control (not recorded which). CDR3s include the opening cysteine and the closing phenylalanine or tryptophan. The order of the fields is clone size, V gene, D gene, J gene, CDR3 protein, CDR3 DNA. A D gene is named only where the DNA matches it firmly. Clone size is given for some rows only: seen once, a few or many times, or a class if the clone is expanded.

clone size: many; V gene: TRBV10-2; D gene: TRBD1; J gene: TRBJ1-4; CDR3 protein: CASSEFSRTGENEKLFF; CDR3 DNA: TGCGCCAGCAGTGAGTTCTCCCGGACAGGGGAAAATGAAAAACTGTTTTTT
clone size: NA; V gene: TRBV5-1; D gene: NA; J gene: TRBJ2-3; CDR3 protein: CASSLESSDTQYF; CDR3 DNA: TGCGCCAGCAGCTTGGAAAGTTCAGATACGCAGTATTTT
clone size: many; V gene: TRBV4-1; D gene: NA; J gene: TRBJ2-7; CDR3 protein: CASSQETDSYEQYF; CDR3 DNA: TGCGCCAGCAGCCAAGAAACAGACTCCTACGAGCAGTACTTC
clone size: NA; V gene: TRBV12-3/TRBV12-4; D gene: NA; J gene: TRBJ2-2; CDR3 protein: CASSLYSTGELFF; CDR3 DNA: TGTGCCAGCAGTCTGTACAGCACCGGGGAGCTGTTTTTT
clone size: many; V gene: TRBV20-1; D gene: TRBD1; J gene: TRBJ1-1; CDR3 protein: CSARFVGQGVHTEAFF; CDR3 DNA: TGCAGTGCTAGATTCGTAGGACAGGGGGTTCACACTGAAGCTTTCTTT
clone size: NA; V gene: TRBV29-1; D gene: NA; J gene: TRBJ2-2; CDR3 protein: CSARPGTGELFF; CDR3 DNA: TGCAGCGCCCGACCTGGCACCGGGGAGCTGTTTTTT
clone size: many; V gene: TRBV24-1; D gene: NA; J gene: TRBJ2-3; CDR3 protein: CATSDSSGITDTQYF; CDR3 DNA: TGTGCCACCAGTGATAGTAGCGGAATCACAGATACGCAGTATTTT
clone size: many; V gene: TRBV20-1; D gene: NA; J gene: TRBJ1-2; CDR3 protein: CSARNLGQYGYTF; CDR3 DNA: TGCAGTGCTAGAAACCTAGGGCAGTATGGCTACACCTTC
clone size: NA; V gene: TRBV7-9; D gene: NA; J gene: TRBJ2-7; CDR3 protein: CASSHGTRYEQYF; CDR3 DNA: TGTGCCAGCAGCCATGGGACCAGATACGAGCAGTACTTC
clone size: NA; V gene: TRBV29-1; D gene: TRBD1; J gene: TRBJ1-2; CDR3 protein: CSADRGYGYTF; CDR3 DNA: TGCAGCGCGGACAGGGGCTATGGCTACACCTTC
clone size: many; V gene: TRBV18; D gene: NA; J gene: TRBJ2-1; CDR3 protein: CASSLPTSSYNEQFF; CDR3 DNA: TGTGCCAGCTCACTCCCGACGAGCTCCTACAATGAGCAGTTCTTC
clone size: few; V gene: TRBV2; D gene: NA; J gene: TRBJ1-2; CDR3 protein: CASSDSAGRVHGYTF; CDR3 DNA: TGTGCCAGCAGTGATTCCGCAGGGAGGGTCCATGGCTACACCTTC
clone size: many; V gene: TRBV3-1; D gene: NA; J gene: TRBJ1-5; CDR3 protein: CASSQDATGVRPQHF; CDR3 DNA: TGTGCCAGCAGCCAAGATGCGACTGGGGTTAGGCCCCAGCATTTT
clone size: NA; V gene: TRBV10-3; D gene: TRBD1; J gene: TRBJ2-7; CDR3 protein: CAIAPGTAVYEQYF; CDR3 DNA: TGTGCCATCGCGCCCGGGACAGCTGTCTACGAGCAGTACTTC
clone size: NA; V gene: TRBV12-3/TRBV12-4; D gene: NA; J gene: TRBJ2-7; CDR3 protein: CASSLGPNSYEQYF; CDR3 DNA: TGTGCCAGCAGTTTAGGGCCGAACTCCTACGAGCAGTACTTC
clone size: few; V gene: TRBV3-1; D gene: NA; J gene: TRBJ2-1; CDR3 protein: CASSQGAGQITGEQFF; CDR3 DNA: TGTGCCAGCAGCCAAGGCGCGGGACAGATCACAGGTGAGCAGTTCTTC
clone size: few; V gene: TRBV18; D gene: NA; J gene: TRBJ2-1; CDR3 protein: CASSPSDGSSYNEQFF; CDR3 DNA: TGTGCCAGCTCACCCTCCGACGGGAGCTCCTACAATGAGCAGTTCTTC
clone size: NA; V gene: TRBV13; D gene: NA; J gene: TRBJ2-2; CDR3 protein: CASSSRGLLKGELFF; CDR3 DNA: TGTGCCAGCAGCTCACGGGGACTTTTAAAGGGGGAGCTGTTTTTT
clone size: medium-sized; V gene: TRBV27; D gene: NA; J gene: TRBJ1-5; CDR3 protein: CASSLGAGMGQPQHF; CDR3 DNA: TGTGCCAGCAGTTTGGGCGCGGGCATGGGCCAGCCCCAGCATTTT
clone size: few; V gene: TRBV10-3; D gene: NA; J gene: TRBJ1-2; CDR3 protein: CAISDGLRDGYTF; CDR3 DNA: TGTGCCATCAGTGACGGCCTTAGGGATGGCTACACCTTC
clone size: many; V gene: TRBV27; D gene: NA; J gene: TRBJ2-3; CDR3 protein: CASSGTITDTQYF; CDR3 DNA: TGTGCCAGCAGTGGGACAATCACAGATACGCAGTATTTT
clone size: NA; V gene: TRBV3-1; D gene: NA; J gene: TRBJ2-3; CDR3 protein: CASSPIQGTDTQYF; CDR3 DNA: TGTGCCAGCAGCCCTATACAGGGAACAGATACGCAGTATTTT
clone size: NA; V gene: TRBV21-1; D gene: NA; J gene: TRBJ2-4; CDR3 protein: CASRRGDF; CDR3 DNA: TGTGCCAGCAGAAGAGGGGACTTC
clone size: few; V gene: TRBV18; D gene: TRBD1; J gene: TRBJ2-5; CDR3 protein: CASSPGTGEETQYF; CDR3 DNA: TGTGCCAGCTCACCCGGGACAGGGGAAGAGACCCAGTACTTC
clone size: NA; V gene: TRBV5-1; D gene: TRBD2; J gene: TRBJ2-2; CDR3 protein: CASSPTSGNTGELFF; CDR3 DNA: TGCGCCAGCAGCCCAACTAGCGGAAACACCGGGGAGCTGTTTTTT
clone size: many; V gene: TRBV7-3; D gene: TRBD1; J gene: TRBJ2-2; CDR3 protein: CASSSTGLRGTGELFF; CDR3 DNA: TGTGCCAGCAGCTCGACAGGGCTCAGGGGCACCGGGGAGCTGTTTTTT
clone size: few; V gene: TRBV12-3/TRBV12-4; D gene: NA; J gene: TRBJ1-2; CDR3 protein: CASSLALQGSYGYTF; CDR3 DNA: TGTGCCAGCAGTTTAGCCCTACAGGGTTCCTATGGCTACACCTTC
clone size: NA; V gene: TRBV12-3/TRBV12-4; D gene: NA; J gene: TRBJ2-4; CDR3 protein: CASSLDRLKNIQYF; CDR3 DNA: TGTGCCAGCAGTTTAGACAGGCTCAAAAACATTCAGTACTTC
clone size: few; V gene: TRBV30; D gene: NA; J gene: TRBJ2-5; CDR3 protein: CAWSPPGGPQETQYF; CDR3 DNA: TGTGCCTGGAGTCCTCCCGGGGGGCCTCAAGAGACCCAGTACTTC
clone size: NA; V gene: TRBV2; D gene: TRBD1; J gene: TRBJ2-7; CDR3 protein: CASSLNRGPYEQYF; CDR3 DNA: TGTGCCAGCAGTCTCAACAGGGGCCCCTACGAGCAGTACTTC
clone size: NA; V gene: TRBV3-1; D gene: NA; J gene: TRBJ1-6; CDR3 protein: CASSRSGTASSYNSPLHF; CDR3 DNA: TGTGCCAGCAGCCGTTCGGGGACCGCTAGCTCCTATAATTCACCCCTCCACTTT
clone size: many; V gene: TRBV5-1; D gene: NA; J gene: TRBJ2-3; CDR3 protein: CASSLMGRSTDTQYF; CDR3 DNA: TGCGCCAGCAGCTTAATGGGACGTAGCACAGATACGCAGTATTTT
clone size: NA; V gene: TRBV30; D gene: NA; J gene: TRBJ1-2; CDR3 protein: CAWSVMGGYTF; CDR3 DNA: TGTGCCTGGAGTGTGATGGGCGGCTACACCTTC
clone size: NA; V gene: TRBV12-3/TRBV12-4; D gene: NA; J gene: TRBJ2-7; CDR3 protein: CASSPSGWAGSYEQYF; CDR3 DNA: TGTGCCAGCAGTCCCTCGGGATGGGCCGGCTCCTACGAGCAGTACTTC
clone size: few; V gene: TRBV5-6; D gene: TRBD2; J gene: TRBJ2-4; CDR3 protein: CASRRTSGGEYIQYF; CDR3 DNA: TGTGCCAGCAGACGAACTAGCGGGGGCGAGTACATTCAGTACTTC
clone size: many; V gene: TRBV5-6; D gene: NA; J gene: TRBJ1-2; CDR3 protein: CASSLLGDGYTF; CDR3 DNA: TGTGCCAGCAGCTTGTTAGGAGATGGCTACACCTTC
clone size: few; V gene: TRBV3-1; D gene: TRBD1; J gene: TRBJ2-1; CDR3 protein: CASNPGQGSLEQFF; CDR3 DNA: TGTGCCAGCAACCCGGGACAGGGGTCACTCGAGCAGTTCTTC